What follows are 22 T cell receptor beta chains derived from one specimen sequenced in a study of metastatic and nonmetastatic thyroid tumors (dated by TCRdb to about 2020). No patient had received any treatment before thyroid surgery. The library was produced with PCR. This sample was sequenced with an Illumina HiSeq 4000. TCRdb redid the processing of the public reads, applying fastp at Q25 and MiXCR, and retained in-frame beta chains. This sample comprises about 32,000 clones, 7.4% of them detected only once. 35% to 50% of the sample comes from the top ten. Sequencing was carried out using blood. These receptors all stem from a female donor with papillary thyroid cancer or a benign thyroid nodule (not recorded which). Some clones in this sample may be carry-over from other donors' samples.

There are many counts of this clone. The chain carries TRBV19 and TRBJ2-7; D not resolved. The CDR3 contains 14 residues. V shed 7 bases and J shed 7 bases, with 20 bases lying between them. CDR1 and CDR2 from the germline V gene are LNHDA and SQIVND (reference sequence). The CDR3 DNA is TGTGCCAGTAAACCCACCCCGGCGGCCTGGGAGCAGTACTTC. Translating it yields CASKPTPAAWEQYF.

At least ten counts were recorded for this clone. The DNA of the CDR3 is TGCGCCAGCAGCTTGGGCGCGGGAGGGCTCACAGATACGCAGTATTTT. Encoded protein: CASSLGAGGLTDTQYF. The genes are TRBV5-1 and TRBJ2-3; 9 nucleotides match TRBD2. This CDR3 spans 16 amino acids. Germline CDR1 is SGHRS and CDR2 is YFSETQ. The trim removed 0 bases at V and 2 bases at J, leaving 4 bases unmatched.

This clone appeared many times. The genes are TRBV27 and TRBJ2-7; a possible D gene is TRBD1 (5 bases). The CDR3 totals 14 residues. Trimming removed 5 bases at V and 6 bases at J, with 17 bases between. Germline assignment: CDR1 MNHEY and CDR2 SMNVEV (reference sequence). In DNA form, the CDR3 reads TGTGCCAGCAGTATGATGGGGCACCCTGGCGAGCAGTACTTC. Its protein product is CASSMMGHPGEQYF.

This clone appeared many times. The chain links TRBV2 to TRBJ1-5, with D perhaps TRBD1 (6 bases). The CDR3 sequence is 13 residues long. The V and J ends lost 6 bases and 0 bases respectively, with 6 bases between them. Germline CDR1 reads SNHLY; CDR2 reads FYNNEI. CDR3: CASRGHSNQPQHF. CDR3 nucleotide sequence: TGTGCCAGCAGGGGACATAGCAATCAGCCCCAGCATTTT.

In this sample, this clone turned up many times. The J gene is TRBJ2-1, the V gene TRBV20-1; 9 bases align to TRBD1. Germline V gene data show CDR1 as DFQATT and CDR2 as SNEGSKA (reference sequence). Trimming took 6 bases from V and 7 from J; bases not matched to a gene: 4. The CDR3 extends over 12 amino acids. This chain's CDR3 is CSAGTGSNEQFF. CDR3 DNA: TGCAGTGCCGGGACAGGGAGTAATGAGCAGTTCTTC.

This clone was seen ten or more times. Other nucleotide sequences from this sample produce the same CDR3. The chain links TRBV29-1 to TRBJ1-1, with 8 bases lining up with TRBD1. CDR3 length: 16 residues. Trimming took 6 bases from V and 0 from J; bases not matched to a gene: 12. Per the germline V gene, CDR1 is SQVTM and CDR2 is ANQGSEA. The CDR3 coding sequence is TGCAGCGTCGGCCAGGACAGGGTTTCGATGAACACTGAAGCTTTCTTT. As protein: CSVGQDRVSMNTEAFF.

In this sample, this clone turned up many times. The chain couples TRBV6-1 to TRBJ1-3; D might be TRBD1 (5 bases). The CDR3 has 14 residues. Germline values: CDR1 MNHNS, CDR2 SASEGT. V gave up 1 base and J gave up 9 bases, with 13 bases separating them. The DNA for the CDR3 is TGTGCCAGCAGTGAAGTAGGGGCTAGAGGCACCATATATTTT. Translated: CASSEVGARGTIYF.

The chain links TRBV2 to TRBJ1-2; D not resolved. CDR3 length: 13 amino acids. The germline gives CDR1 SNHLY, CDR2 FYNNEI. Trimming pared 4 bases from V and 4 bases from J, leaving 10 bases between. CDR3 coding DNA: TGTGCCAGCAGTGGGAGTTTTTCCTATGGCTACACCTTC. Translation gives CASSGSFSYGYTF.

Ten or more counts support this clone. The genes are TRBV18 and TRBJ1-4; 9 bases align to TRBD1. Per the germline V gene, CDR1 is KGHSH and CDR2 is LQKENI. This CDR3 has 15 amino acids. V was clipped by 2 bases and J by 7 bases; unmatched bases: 5. CDR3 in amino acids: CASSPSGQGGEKLFF. The CDR3 region has the DNA TGTGCCAGCTCACCATCGGGACAGGGCGGTGAAAAACTGTTTTTT.

Ten or more counts support this clone. The genes are TRBV2 and TRBJ1-3; 9 positions match TRBD1. V lost 6 bases to trimming and J lost 3 bases; unmatched junction nucleotides: 6. Germline values: CDR1 SNHLY, CDR2 FYNNEI. The CDR3 runs to 15 residues. For the CDR3, the DNA is TGTGCCAGCAGAACAGGGGGCGCGGGTGGAAACACCATATATTTT. This encodes CASRTGGAGGNTIYF.

A word on this clone: Other DNA sequences in this sample translate to the same CDR3. This rearrangement joins TRBV20-1 to TRBJ2-1, with D unresolved. V lost 3 bases and J 0 bases, leaving 18 bases between the germline ends. CDR3 length: 17 amino acids. CDR1 and CDR2 from the germline V gene are DFQATT and SNEGSKA (reference sequence). The CDR3 nucleotides are TGCAGTGCTAGGTCGGTTCGGCGTACAGCCTCCTACAATGAGCAGTTCTTC. It specifies CSARSVRRTASYNEQFF.

This clone has at least ten counts. The V call is TRBV15, the J call TRBJ2-3; D might be TRBD1 (5 bases). Per the germline V gene, CDR1 is LNHNV and CDR2 is YYDKDF (reference sequence). The CDR3 length is 16 residues. V dropped 3 bases and J dropped 3 bases, with 16 bases sitting between them. The CDR3 DNA is TGTGCCACCAGCAGTCTGTCAGGGTTCGTGACAGATACGCAGTATTTT. Its translation: CATSSLSGFVTDTQYF. Full variable domain (outside the CDR3, taken from reference TRBV15 and TRBJ2-3): DAMVIQNPRYQVTQFGKPVTLSCSQTLNHNVMYWYQQKSSQAPKLLFHYYDKDFNNEADTPDNFQSRRPNTSFCFLDIRSPGLGDTAMYLCATSSLSGFVTDTQYFGPGTRLTVL.

The sample holds many counts of this clone. The chain is built from TRBV9 and TRBJ2-1, with a possible D match to TRBD2 (7 bases). Germline V CDR1 and CDR2: SGDLS, YYNGEE. The CDR3 extends over 20 amino acids. V was trimmed by 0 bases and J by 9 bases, leaving 31 bases between them. This chain's CDR3 is CASSVGGGDSSKGRAGEQFF. Written as DNA, the CDR3 is TGTGCCAGCAGCGTAGGAGGGGGGGATTCTAGCAAGGGGAGGGCAGGTGAGCAGTTCTTC.

In its sample, this clone was seen many times. The V and J genes are TRBV12-3 or TRBV12-4 and TRBJ2-6; D call uncertain. V was pared by 1 base and J by 0 bases, with 16 bases between. This CDR3 is built from 19 residues. CDR3 in DNA: TGTGCCAGCAGTTTAGGTCGTTCGGCAGTTAGCTCTGGGGCCAACGTCCTGACTTTC. It encodes CASSLGRSAVSSGANVLTF.

This clone was counted at least ten times. The V and J genes are TRBV9 and TRBJ1-2; a weak D match, TRBD1 (5 bases). Germline CDR1 is SGDLS and CDR2 is YYNGEE. Trimming removed 3 bases from V and 6 bases from J, with 15 bases in between. CDR3 length: 14 residues. CDR3 sequence reads: CASSAINRPDGYTF. CDR3 bases: TGTGCCAGCAGCGCCATCAACAGGCCGGATGGCTACACCTTC.

The sample holds many counts of this clone. The chain has TRBV7-2 and TRBJ1-1; TRBD1 matches at 7 bases. Germline V CDR1 and CDR2: SGHTA, FQGNSA. The trim removed 0 bases at V and 0 bases at J, leaving 1 base unmatched. The CDR3 runs to 15 residues. Written as DNA, the CDR3 is TGTGCCAGCAGCTTAGCTGGGACAGTGAACACTGAAGCTTTCTTT. Translation gives CASSLAGTVNTEAFF.

This clone came up many times. The rearrangement links TRBV6-6 to TRBJ1-1; TRBD1 matches at 7 bases. CDR3 length equals 12 residues. Germline-derived CDR1 and CDR2 are MNHNY and SVGAGI (reference sequence). Unmatched junction bases numbered 1, after V lost 2 bases and J lost 7 bases. The CDR3 sequence: CASSYRQGEAFF. CDR3 DNA: TGTGCCAGCAGTTACCGACAGGGTGAAGCTTTCTTT.

This clone came up many times. This chain links TRBV20-1 with TRBJ2-3; TRBD2 matches at 12 bases. The CDR3 runs to 13 residues. V shed 8 bases, J shed 5 bases, and the junction held 5 bases outside the gene matches. From germline, CDR1 is DFQATT and CDR2 SNEGSKA (reference sequence). The CDR3 reads CSQTSGGRDTQYF. CDR3 nucleotides: TGCAGTCAGACTAGCGGGGGCAGAGATACGCAGTATTTT.

This clone was counted between two and nine times. A read error may be the cause here, since a much bigger clone is one base away. The CDR3: CSARTGGAGYAF. Here the CDR3 DNA reads TGCAGTGCTAGAACTGGGGGCGCGGGCTACGCCTTC. V is TRBV20-1 and J is TRBJ1-2, with TRBD1 as a possible D gene (6 bases). Germline assignment: CDR1 DFQATT and CDR2 SNEGSKA (reference sequence). This CDR3 contains 12 residues.

This clone has a count of ten or more. CDR3 coding DNA: TGTGCCAGTACCGCCCGATCTTGGGCTAGCGGGAGTTACGAGCAGTACTTC. It yields the protein CASTARSWASGSYEQYF. The chain uses TRBV19 and TRBJ2-7; the match to TRBD2 covers 10 bases. V gave up 7 bases and J gave up 4 bases; unmatched junction bases: 16. The CDR3 length is 17 residues. CDR1 is LNHDA and CDR2 is SQIVND in the germline V gene (reference sequence).

This clone has at least ten counts. The rearrangement uses TRBV28 and TRBJ2-1, with D perhaps assigned TRBD1 or TRBD2 (6 bases each). Germline CDR1 reads MDHEN; CDR2 reads SYDVKM. The CDR3 runs 15 residues. V lost 7 bases and J 7 bases, leaving 20 bases between the germline ends. The CDR3 is CASTGGGLSRNEQFF. The CDR3 DNA reads as TGTGCCAGCACCGGAGGGGGGCTGTCGAGGAATGAGCAGTTCTTC.

This clone was counted at least ten times. The V gene is TRBV20-1, the J gene TRBJ2-7; 7 positions agree with TRBD2. The CDR3 runs to 18 residues. V dropped 6 bases and J dropped 5; count of bases not matched to a gene: 25. CDR1 is DFQATT, CDR2 SNEGSKA, per germline (reference sequence). The chain's CDR3 is CSAFGLVGVFRSTNEQYF. The CDR3, as DNA: TGCAGTGCCTTCGGACTAGTGGGAGTTTTTCGAAGTACCAACGAGCAGTACTTC.